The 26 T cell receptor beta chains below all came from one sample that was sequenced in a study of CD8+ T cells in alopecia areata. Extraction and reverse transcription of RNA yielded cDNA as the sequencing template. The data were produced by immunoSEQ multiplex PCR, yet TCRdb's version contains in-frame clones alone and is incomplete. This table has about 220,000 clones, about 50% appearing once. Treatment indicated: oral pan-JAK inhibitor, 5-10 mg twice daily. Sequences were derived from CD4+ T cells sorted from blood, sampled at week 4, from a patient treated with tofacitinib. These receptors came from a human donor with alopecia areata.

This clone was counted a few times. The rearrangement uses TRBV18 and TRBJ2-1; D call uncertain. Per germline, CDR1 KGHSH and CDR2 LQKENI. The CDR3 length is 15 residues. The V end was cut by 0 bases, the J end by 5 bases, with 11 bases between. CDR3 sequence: CASSPPLGLNNEQFF. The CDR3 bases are TGTGCCAGCTCACCACCGTTGGGTCTAAACAATGAGCAGTTCTTC.

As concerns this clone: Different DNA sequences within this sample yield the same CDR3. CDR3 region: CSVGSSNQPQHF. CDR3 in DNA: TGCAGCGTTGGCAGCTCCAATCAGCCCCAGCATTTT. The chain combines TRBV29-1 with TRBJ1-5; D is ambiguous. This CDR3 has 12 residues. Trimming pared 4 bases from V and 3 bases from J, leaving 7 bases between. Germline V CDR1 and CDR2: SQVTM, ANQGSEA.

The chain's CDR3 is CAWARLTGHTDTQYF. For the CDR3, the DNA is TGTGCCTGGGCAAGATTAACGGGACACACAGATACGCAGTATTTT. This chain links TRBV30 with TRBJ2-3, with D possibly being TRBD1 (6 bases). Germline loops: CDR1 GTSNPN, CDR2 SVGIG (reference sequence). This CDR3 spans 15 amino acids. V was shortened by 5 bases and J by 2 bases, with 17 bases between the two germline ends.

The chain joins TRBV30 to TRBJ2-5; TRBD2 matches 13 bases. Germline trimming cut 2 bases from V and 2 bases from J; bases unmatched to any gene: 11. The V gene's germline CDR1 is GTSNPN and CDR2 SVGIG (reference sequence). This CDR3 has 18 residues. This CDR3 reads CAWSIFRLAGGDQETQYF. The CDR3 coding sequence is TGTGCCTGGAGTATATTCCGACTAGCGGGGGGTGATCAAGAGACCCAGTACTTC. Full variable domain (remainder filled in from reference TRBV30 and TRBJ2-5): SQTIHQWPATLVQPVGSPLSLECTVEGTSNPNLYWYRQAAGRGLQLLFYSVGIGQISSEVPQNLSASRPQDRQFILSSKKLLLSDSGFYLCAWSIFRLAGGDQETQYFGPGTRLLVL.

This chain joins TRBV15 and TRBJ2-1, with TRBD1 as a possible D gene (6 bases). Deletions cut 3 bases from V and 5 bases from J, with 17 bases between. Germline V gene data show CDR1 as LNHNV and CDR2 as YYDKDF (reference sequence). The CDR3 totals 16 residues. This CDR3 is CATSRRTGTNDNEQFF. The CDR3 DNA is TGTGCCACCAGCAGGAGAACCGGGACAAACGACAATGAGCAGTTCTTC.

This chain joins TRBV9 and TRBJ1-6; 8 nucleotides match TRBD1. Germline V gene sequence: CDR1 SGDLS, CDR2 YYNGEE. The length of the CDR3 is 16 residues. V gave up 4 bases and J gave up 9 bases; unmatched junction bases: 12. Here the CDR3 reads CASSQDPGQGGSPLHF. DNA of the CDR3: TGTGCCAGCAGCCAAGATCCAGGACAGGGAGGTTCACCCCTCCACTTT.

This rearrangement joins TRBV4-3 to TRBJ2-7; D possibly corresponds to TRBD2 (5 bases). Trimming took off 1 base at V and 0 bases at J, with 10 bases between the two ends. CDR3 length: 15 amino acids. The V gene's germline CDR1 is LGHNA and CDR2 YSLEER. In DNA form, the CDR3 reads TGCGCCAGCAGCCAAGTTATAGGGAGCTCCTACGAGCAGTACTTC. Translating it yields CASSQVIGSSYEQYF.

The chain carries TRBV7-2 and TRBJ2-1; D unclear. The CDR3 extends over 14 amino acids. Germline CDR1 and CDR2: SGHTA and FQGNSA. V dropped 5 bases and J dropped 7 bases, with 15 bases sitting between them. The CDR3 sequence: CASSPTLETNEQFF. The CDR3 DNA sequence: TGTGCCAGCAGCCCTACGCTGGAGACGAATGAGCAGTTCTTC.

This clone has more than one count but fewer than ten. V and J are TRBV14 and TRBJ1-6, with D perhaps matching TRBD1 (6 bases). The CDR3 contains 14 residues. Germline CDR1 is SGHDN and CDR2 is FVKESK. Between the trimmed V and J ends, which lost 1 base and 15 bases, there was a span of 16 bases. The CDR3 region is CASSQVARGSNLHF. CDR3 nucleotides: TGTGCCAGCAGCCAAGTCGCCAGGGGCAGTAACCTCCACTTT.

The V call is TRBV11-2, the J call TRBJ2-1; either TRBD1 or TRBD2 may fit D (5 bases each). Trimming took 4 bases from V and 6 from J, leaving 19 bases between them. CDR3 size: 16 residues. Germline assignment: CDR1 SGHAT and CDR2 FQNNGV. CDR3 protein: CASSSLPQGEGNEQFF. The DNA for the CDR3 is TGTGCCAGCAGCTCCCTCCCTCAGGGAGAGGGCAATGAGCAGTTCTTC.

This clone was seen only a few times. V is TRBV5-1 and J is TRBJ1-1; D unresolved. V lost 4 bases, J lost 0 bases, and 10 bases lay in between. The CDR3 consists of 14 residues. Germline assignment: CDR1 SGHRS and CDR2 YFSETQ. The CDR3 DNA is TGCGCCAGCAGCAGAATGACGGTGAACACTGAAGCTTTCTTT. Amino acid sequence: CASSRMTVNTEAFF. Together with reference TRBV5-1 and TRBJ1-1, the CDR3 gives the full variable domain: KAGVTQTPRYLIKTRGQQVTLSCSPISGHRSVSWYQQTPGQGLQFLFEYFSETQRNKGNFPGRFSGRQFSNSRSEMNVSTLELGDSALYLCASSRMTVNTEAFFGQGTRLTVV.

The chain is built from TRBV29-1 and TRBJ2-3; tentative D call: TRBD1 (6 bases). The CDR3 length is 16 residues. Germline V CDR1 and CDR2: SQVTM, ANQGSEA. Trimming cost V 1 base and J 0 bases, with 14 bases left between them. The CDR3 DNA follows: TGCAGCGTTGAAGGGGGGCTAGCTACTAGCACAGATACGCAGTATTTT. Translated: CSVEGGLATSTDTQYF.

CDR3 DNA sequence: TGTGCCAGCAGCGGGACAGGGGGCGCGGGCTACACCTTC. Translated: CASSGTGGAGYTF. The chain combines TRBV9 with TRBJ1-2; 11 bases fit TRBD1. Per germline, CDR1 SGDLS and CDR2 YYNGEE. CDR3 length: 13 residues. V lost 3 bases, J lost 8 bases, and 3 bases stayed unmatched.

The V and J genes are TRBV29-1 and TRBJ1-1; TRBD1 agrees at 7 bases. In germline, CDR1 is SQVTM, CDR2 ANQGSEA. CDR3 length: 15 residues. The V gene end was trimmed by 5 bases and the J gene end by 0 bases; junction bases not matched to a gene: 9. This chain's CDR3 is CSVPQTGTVNTEAFF. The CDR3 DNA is TGCAGCGTTCCTCAAACCGGGACAGTGAACACTGAAGCTTTCTTT.

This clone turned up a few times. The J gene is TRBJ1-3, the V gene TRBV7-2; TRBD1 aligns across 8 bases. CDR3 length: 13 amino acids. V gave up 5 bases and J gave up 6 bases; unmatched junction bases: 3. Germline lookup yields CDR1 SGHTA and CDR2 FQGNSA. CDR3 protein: CASSRDRLNTIYF. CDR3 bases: TGTGCCAGCAGCCGGGACAGGTTAAACACCATATATTTT. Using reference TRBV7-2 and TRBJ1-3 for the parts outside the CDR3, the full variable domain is GAGVSQSPSNKVTEKGKDVELRCDPISGHTALYWYRQSLGQGLEFLIYFQGNSAPDKSGLPSDRFSAERTGGSVSTLTIQRTQQEDSAVYLCASSRDRLNTIYFGEGSWLTVV.

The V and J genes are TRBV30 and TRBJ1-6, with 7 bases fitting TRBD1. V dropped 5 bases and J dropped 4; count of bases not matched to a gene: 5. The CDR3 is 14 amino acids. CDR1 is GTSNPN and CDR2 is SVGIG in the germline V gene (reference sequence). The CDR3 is CAWGDSSYNSPLHF. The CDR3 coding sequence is TGTGCCTGGGGGGACAGTTCTTATAATTCACCCCTCCACTTT.

Here the CDR3 reads CSVGARDGELFF. The DNA for the CDR3 is TGCAGCGTTGGGGCCAGGGACGGGGAGCTGTTTTTT. The rearrangement uses TRBV29-1 and TRBJ2-2; D may be TRBD1 (5 bases). V lost 4 bases to trimming and J lost 7 bases, with 10 bases between them. CDR3 size: 12 residues. CDR1 is SQVTM and CDR2 is ANQGSEA in the germline V gene.

CDR3 bases: TGTGCCAGCAGTCACGTTGAGGGACGGATATCTGGGGCCAACGTCCTGACTTTC. It codes for CASSHVEGRISGANVLTF. This chain links TRBV27 with TRBJ2-6, with D possibly called TRBD1 or TRBD2 (5 bases each). Germline V gives CDR1 MNHEY, CDR2 SMNVEV (reference sequence). CDR3 length: 18 amino acids. Trimming removed 5 bases at V and 1 base at J, with 18 bases between.

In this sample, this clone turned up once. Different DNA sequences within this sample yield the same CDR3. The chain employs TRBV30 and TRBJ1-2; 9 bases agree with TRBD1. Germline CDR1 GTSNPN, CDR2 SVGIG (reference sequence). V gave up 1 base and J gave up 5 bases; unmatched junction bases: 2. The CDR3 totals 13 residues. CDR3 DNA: TGTGCCTGGAGTGCAGACAGGGGGTATGGCTACACCTTC. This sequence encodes CAWSADRGYGYTF.

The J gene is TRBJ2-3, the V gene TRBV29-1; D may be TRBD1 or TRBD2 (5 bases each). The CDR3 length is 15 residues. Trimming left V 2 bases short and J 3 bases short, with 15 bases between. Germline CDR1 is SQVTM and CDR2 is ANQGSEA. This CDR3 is CSVELKPGSTDTQYF. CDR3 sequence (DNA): TGCAGCGTTGAATTGAAGCCAGGGAGTACAGATACGCAGTATTTT.

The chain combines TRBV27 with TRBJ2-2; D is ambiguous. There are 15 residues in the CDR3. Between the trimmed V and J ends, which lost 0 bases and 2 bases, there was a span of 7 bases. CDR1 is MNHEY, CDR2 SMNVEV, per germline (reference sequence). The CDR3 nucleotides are TGTGCCAGCAGTTTATCACCCGCTAACACCGGGGAGCTGTTTTTT. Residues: CASSLSPANTGELFF.

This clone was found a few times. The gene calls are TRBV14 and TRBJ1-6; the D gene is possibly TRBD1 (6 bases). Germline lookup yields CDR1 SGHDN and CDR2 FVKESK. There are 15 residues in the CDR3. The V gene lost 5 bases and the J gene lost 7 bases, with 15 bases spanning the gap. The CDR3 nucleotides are TGTGCCAGCAGCTGGGGTAGGACAGAAAATTCACCCCTCCACTTT. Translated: CASSWGRTENSPLHF.

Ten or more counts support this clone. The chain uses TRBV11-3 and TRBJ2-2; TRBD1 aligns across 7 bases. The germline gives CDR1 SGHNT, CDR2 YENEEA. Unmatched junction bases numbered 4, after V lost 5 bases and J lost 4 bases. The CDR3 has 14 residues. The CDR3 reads CASSRQGPTGELFF. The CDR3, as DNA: TGTGCCAGCAGCCGACAGGGACCCACCGGGGAGCTGTTTTTT.

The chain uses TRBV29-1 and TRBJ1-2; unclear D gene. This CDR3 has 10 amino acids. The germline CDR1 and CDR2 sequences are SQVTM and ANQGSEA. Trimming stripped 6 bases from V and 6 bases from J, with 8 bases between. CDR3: CSVDVDGYTF. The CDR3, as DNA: TGCAGCGTCGACGTTGATGGCTACACCTTC.

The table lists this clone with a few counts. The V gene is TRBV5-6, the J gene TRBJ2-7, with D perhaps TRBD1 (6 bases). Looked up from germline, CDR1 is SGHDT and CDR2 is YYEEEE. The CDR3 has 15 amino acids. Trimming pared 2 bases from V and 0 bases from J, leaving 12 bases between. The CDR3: CASSLYRQDSYEQYF. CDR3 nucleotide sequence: TGTGCCAGCAGCTTATATCGACAGGACTCCTACGAGCAGTACTTC.

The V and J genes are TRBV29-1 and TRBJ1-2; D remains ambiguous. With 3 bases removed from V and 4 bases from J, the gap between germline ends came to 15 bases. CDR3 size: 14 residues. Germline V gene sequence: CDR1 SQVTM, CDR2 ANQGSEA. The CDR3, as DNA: TGCAGCGTTGACAGCCCCGGGCGTAGCTATGGCTACACCTTC. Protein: CSVDSPGRSYGYTF.